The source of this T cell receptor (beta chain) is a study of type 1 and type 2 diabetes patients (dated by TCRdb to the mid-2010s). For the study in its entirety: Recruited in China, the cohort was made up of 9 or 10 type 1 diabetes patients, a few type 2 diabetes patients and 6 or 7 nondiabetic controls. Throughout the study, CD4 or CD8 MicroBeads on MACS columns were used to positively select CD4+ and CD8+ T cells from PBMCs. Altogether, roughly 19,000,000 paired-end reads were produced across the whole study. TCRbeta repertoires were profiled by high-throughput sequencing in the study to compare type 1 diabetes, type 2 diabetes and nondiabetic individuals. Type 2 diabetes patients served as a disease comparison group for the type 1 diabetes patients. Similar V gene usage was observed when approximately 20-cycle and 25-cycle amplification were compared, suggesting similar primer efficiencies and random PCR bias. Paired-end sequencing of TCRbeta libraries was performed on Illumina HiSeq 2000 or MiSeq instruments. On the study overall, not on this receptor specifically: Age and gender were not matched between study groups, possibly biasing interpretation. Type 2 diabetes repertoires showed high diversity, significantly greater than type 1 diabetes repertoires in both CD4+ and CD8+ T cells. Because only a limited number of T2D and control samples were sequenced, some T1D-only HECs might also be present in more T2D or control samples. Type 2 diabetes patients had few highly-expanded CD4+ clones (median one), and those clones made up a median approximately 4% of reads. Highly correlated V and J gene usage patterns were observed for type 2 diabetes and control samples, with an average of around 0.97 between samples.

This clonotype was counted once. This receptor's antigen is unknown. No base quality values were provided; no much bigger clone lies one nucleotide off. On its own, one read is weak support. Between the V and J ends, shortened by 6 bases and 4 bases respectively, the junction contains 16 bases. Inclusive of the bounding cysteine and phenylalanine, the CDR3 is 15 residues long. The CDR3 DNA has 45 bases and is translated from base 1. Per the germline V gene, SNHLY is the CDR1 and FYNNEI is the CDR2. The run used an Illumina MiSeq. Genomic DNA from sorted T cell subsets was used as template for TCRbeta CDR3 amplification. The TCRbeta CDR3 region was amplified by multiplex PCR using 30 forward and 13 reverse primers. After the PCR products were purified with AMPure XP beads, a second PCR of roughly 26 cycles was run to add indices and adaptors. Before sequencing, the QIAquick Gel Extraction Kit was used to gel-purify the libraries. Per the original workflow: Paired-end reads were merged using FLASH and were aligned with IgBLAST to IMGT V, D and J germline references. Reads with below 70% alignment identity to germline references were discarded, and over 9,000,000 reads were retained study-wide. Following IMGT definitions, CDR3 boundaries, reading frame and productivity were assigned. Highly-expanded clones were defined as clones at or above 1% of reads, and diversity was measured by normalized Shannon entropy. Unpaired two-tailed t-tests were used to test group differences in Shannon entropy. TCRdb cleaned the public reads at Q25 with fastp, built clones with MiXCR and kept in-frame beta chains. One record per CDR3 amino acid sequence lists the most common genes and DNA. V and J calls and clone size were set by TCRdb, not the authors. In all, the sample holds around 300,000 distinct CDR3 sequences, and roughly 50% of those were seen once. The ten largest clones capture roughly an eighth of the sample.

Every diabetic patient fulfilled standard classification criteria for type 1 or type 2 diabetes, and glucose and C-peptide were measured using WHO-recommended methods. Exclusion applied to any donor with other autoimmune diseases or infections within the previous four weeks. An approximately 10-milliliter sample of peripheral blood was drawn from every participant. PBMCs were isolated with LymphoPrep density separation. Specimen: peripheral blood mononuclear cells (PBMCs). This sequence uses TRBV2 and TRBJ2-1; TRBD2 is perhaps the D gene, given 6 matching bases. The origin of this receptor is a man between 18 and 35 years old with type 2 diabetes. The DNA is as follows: TGTGCCAGCAGCGAGGGAGGCGGCGGGTACAATGAGCAGTTCTTC. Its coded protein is CASSEGGGGYNEQFF.